This TCR beta chain was obtained from a study of blood T cell repertoires in COVID-19. Study background: The analysed material was cDNA or gDNA that came from T cells, B-cell-depleted T cells, or PBMCs.

Original methodology: The authors estimated nucleated cell counts from reference gene primer amplification. Libraries were prepared by immunoSEQ multiplex PCR; TCRdb keeps only in-frame clonotypes and omits some of them. That table furnishes V, J and clone size, whereas the DNA furnished D and trimming. The table lists about 55,000 clones, about 91% of them singletons. Germline V gives CDR1 SQVTM, CDR2 ANQGSEA. Trimming took 6 bases from V and 1 from J; bases not matched to a gene: 3. CDR3 length: 13 amino acids. The Seattle patients, enrolled during active infection, were followed longitudinally. The sequenced sample consisted of peripheral blood. V usage is TRBV29-1 and J usage is TRBJ1-3; 7 nucleotides line up with TRBD1. The sequence derives from a middle-aged man with COVID-19, enrolled during active disease. The CDR3 sequence is CSVETGSGNTIYF. CDR3 coding DNA: TGCAGCGTGGAGACAGGGTCTGGAAACACCATATATTTT.